This TCR beta chain was captured in a study of CD8 T cells in ankylosing spondylitis. Trimming took 1 base from V and 8 from J, leaving 11 bases between them. This CDR3 contains 13 residues. In regard to this clonotype: The antigen is undetermined.

Study-level findings and limits: Reactive arthritis synovial fluid and blood were previously reported to contain some motif variants. The study looked at matched synovial fluid samples from ankylosing spondylitis patients. Disease-linked clones were reported to be significantly enriched there. About 8 highly homologous variants formed a TCR beta motif that appeared characteristic of ankylosing spondylitis blood.

Quantitative 5'-RACE with molecular barcodes was used to make the TCR beta libraries. Each CDR3 protein is one row after TCRdb ran MiXCR on the 5' RACE reads. The sample lists 150,000 or so distinct CDR3 sequences; roughly a third were seen once. This clonotype was sampled from a male donor with ankylosing spondylitis. The chain employs TRBV12-3 or TRBV12-4 and TRBJ1-2; D not resolved. Sequencing was performed on synovial fluid, either unsorted or a sorted T cell fraction (not recorded which). The chain's CDR3 is CASSLEGRRGYTF. The CDR3 region has the DNA TGTGCCAGCAGTTTAGAAGGGAGGCGGGGCTACACCTTC.